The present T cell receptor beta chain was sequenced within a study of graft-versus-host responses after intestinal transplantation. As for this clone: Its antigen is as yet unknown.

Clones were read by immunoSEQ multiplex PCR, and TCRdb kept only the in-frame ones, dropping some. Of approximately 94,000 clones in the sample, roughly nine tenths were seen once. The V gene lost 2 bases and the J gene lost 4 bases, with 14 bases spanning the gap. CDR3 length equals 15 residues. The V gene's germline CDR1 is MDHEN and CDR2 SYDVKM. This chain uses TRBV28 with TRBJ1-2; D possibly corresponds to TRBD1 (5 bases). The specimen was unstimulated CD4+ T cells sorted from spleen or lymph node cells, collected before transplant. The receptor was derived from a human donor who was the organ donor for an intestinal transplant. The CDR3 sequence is CASSLGDRGVYGYTF. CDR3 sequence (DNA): TGTGCCAGCAGTTTAGGGGACCGAGGGGTCTATGGCTACACCTTC.